This section outlines one T cell receptor beta chain sequence together with its context. Its target is not known. Unique molecular identifiers had been added to the TCR beta cDNA libraries. TCRdb fed the PCR reads into MiXCR, producing one record per CDR3 protein. The repertoire includes around 710,000 distinct CDR3 sequences, around 42% of them detected once, and 4.9% sits in the top ten. The sample belongs to a study of post-analysis software for immune sequencing data. Study outcomes and limitations: The five TRBV segments detected at higher frequency in patients than in controls included TRBV5-6, TRBV5-1 and TRBV20-1.

V dropped 6 bases and J dropped 0 bases, with 11 bases sitting between them. Germline values: CDR1 LGHNA, CDR2 YSLEER. The CDR3 length is 15 residues. This sequence was found in a girl aged 10 to 17 with multiple sclerosis. Sample: blood. The chain recombines TRBV4-3 with TRBJ1-4; D not resolved. The chain's CDR3 is CASSRELPTNEKLFF. The CDR3 DNA follows: TGCGCCAGCAGTCGTGAACTGCCAACTAATGAAAAACTGTTTTTT.